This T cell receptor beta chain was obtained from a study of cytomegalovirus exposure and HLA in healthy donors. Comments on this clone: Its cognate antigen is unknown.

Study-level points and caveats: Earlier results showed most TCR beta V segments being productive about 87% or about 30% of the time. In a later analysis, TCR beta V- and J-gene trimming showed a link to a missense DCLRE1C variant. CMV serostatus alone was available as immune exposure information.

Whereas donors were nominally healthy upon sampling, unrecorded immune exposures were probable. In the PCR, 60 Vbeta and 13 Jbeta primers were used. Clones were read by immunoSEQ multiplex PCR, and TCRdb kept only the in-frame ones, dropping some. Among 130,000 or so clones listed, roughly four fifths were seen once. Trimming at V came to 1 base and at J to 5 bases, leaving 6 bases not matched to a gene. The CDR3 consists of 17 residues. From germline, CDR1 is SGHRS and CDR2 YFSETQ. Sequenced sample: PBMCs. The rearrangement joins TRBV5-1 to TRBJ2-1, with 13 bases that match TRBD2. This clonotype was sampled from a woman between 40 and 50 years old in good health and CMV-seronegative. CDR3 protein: CASSLLLLAGGHNEQFF. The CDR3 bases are TGCGCCAGCAGCTTGTTGTTACTAGCGGGAGGGCACAATGAGCAGTTCTTC.